This TCR beta chain stems from a study of graft-versus-host responses after intestinal transplantation. At the level of the study: Transplant recipients had multivisceral, liver-intestinal, or isolated intestinal grafts. Among the recipients, all got anti-thymocyte globulin induction and then tacrolimus and steroids for about 3 years. Study-level results: GvH clones turned up in recipient marrow; some had shown up first in ileum or blood.

Sequenced by immunoSEQ multiplex PCR; TCRdb stores in-frame clones only, minus some. The sample lists about 90,000 clones, over 90% occurring once. The CDR3 has 17 residues. Germline V gene sequence: CDR1 SGDLS, CDR2 YYNGEE. J was trimmed by 7 bases and V by 0 bases; bases with no gene match: 12. About this clone itself: Its antigen remains unknown.

This receptor was taken from a human donor who was the organ donor for an intestinal transplant. The sequencing here drew on unstimulated CD4+ T cells sorted from spleen or lymph node cells, taken before transplant. The rearrangement joins TRBV9 to TRBJ2-1; 8 bases agree with TRBD1. CDR3 loop: CASSVDLGQGARNEQFF. In nucleotides, the CDR3 is TGTGCCAGCAGCGTAGATCTGGGGCAGGGGGCTCGGAATGAGCAGTTCTTC.